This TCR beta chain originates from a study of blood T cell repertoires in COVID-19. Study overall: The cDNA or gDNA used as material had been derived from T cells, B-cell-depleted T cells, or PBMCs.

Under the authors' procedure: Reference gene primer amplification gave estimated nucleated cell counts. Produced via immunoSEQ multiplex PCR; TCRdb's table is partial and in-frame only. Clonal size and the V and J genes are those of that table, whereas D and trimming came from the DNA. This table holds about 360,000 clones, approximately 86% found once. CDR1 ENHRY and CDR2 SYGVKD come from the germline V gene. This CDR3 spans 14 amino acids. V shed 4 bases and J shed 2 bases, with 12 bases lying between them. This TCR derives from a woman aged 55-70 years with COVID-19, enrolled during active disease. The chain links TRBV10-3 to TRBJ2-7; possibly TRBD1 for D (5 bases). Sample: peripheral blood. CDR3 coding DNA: TGTGCCATCAGTGCAGTTCAGGGAACCTACGAGCAGTACTTC. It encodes CAISAVQGTYEQYF.